These T cell receptor beta chains were read from a single sample in a study of neoadjuvant nivolumab and ipilimumab in lung cancer. Sequencing was performed with immunoSEQ multiplex PCR; in TCRdb, only in-frame clones are kept and a portion is missing. The table has about 1,400 clones, around 80% seen once. The specimen comprised tumor tissue, sampled before neoadjuvant nivolumab, alone or with ipilimumab. The receptors originated from an adult with non-small cell lung cancer. The CDR3 runs from the conserved cysteine through the conserved F or W. D genes are given only for firm matches. Size tells how often a clone was seen (once, few, many) or the class of an expanded clone, and some rows leave it out.

v_gene,abundance,d_gene,j_gene,CDR3nt,CDR3aa
TRBV29-1,-,-,TRBJ2-3,TGCAGCGTTGCTAGCGCGACAGATACGCAGTATTTT,CSVASATDTQYF
TRBV7-9,-,-,TRBJ1-2,TGTGCCAGCAGCAGAAGGCCGGGGGATGGCTACACCTTC,CASSRRPGDGYTF
TRBV28,few,-,TRBJ2-3,TGTGCCAGCAGCCCTCTGCCGTCTAGCACAGATACGCAGTATTTT,CASSPLPSSTDTQYF
TRBV28,-,TRBD1,TRBJ1-2,TGTGCCAGCAGTTTAATTGGGACAGACTATGGCTACACCTTC,CASSLIGTDYGYTF
TRBV7-2,-,-,TRBJ2-5,TGTGCCAGCAGCTTAGTAGGTGGGGGTAGTGAGACCCAGTACTTC,CASSLVGGGSETQYF
TRBV20-1,-,-,TRBJ2-1,TGCAGTGCTCTTTACAATGAGCAGTTCTTC,CSALYNEQFF
TRBV7-2,-,TRBD2,TRBJ2-7,TGTGCCAGCAGCTTAGAGGGACTAGTAGGTTACGAGCAGTACTTC,CASSLEGLVGYEQYF
TRBV7-8,-,-,TRBJ2-7,TGTGCCAGCAGCACGCAGACCTACGAGCAGTACTTC,CASSTQTYEQYF
TRBV5-1,-,-,TRBJ1-5,TGCGCCAGCAGCTTGGAAGGTATATACAATCAGCCCCAGCATTTT,CASSLEGIYNQPQHF
TRBV25-1,-,-,TRBJ2-3,TGTGCCAGCAGTGAACGGAACGCAGATACGCAGTATTTT,CASSERNADTQYF
TRBV30,few,TRBD1,TRBJ1-2,TGTGCCTGGAGTGTACGGGACAGGCCCAATGGCTACACCTTC,CAWSVRDRPNGYTF
TRBV29-1,-,-,TRBJ2-3,TGCAGCGTTGAAAACCCTCTGAGGGGCAGCACAGATACGCAGTATTTT,CSVENPLRGSTDTQYF
TRBV19,-,-,TRBJ2-7,TGTGCCAGCTCACGGACAGAAAAATCAAGGGAGCAGTACTTC,CASSRTEKSREQYF
TRBV18,-,TRBD2,TRBJ2-1,TGTGCCAGCTCACCAATGAGCCTAGCGGGAGAGAATGAGCAGTTCTTC,CASSPMSLAGENEQFF
TRBV23-1,-,-,TRBJ2-5,TGCGCCAGCAGTCAATCCGCTTATGGGGGGCTCCAAGAGACCCAGTACTTC,CASSQSAYGGLQETQYF
TRBV7-9,-,-,TRBJ2-3,TGTGCCAGCAGTAGACAGGAGGGGACAGATACGCAGTATTTT,CASSRQEGTDTQYF
TRBV6-6,-,-,TRBJ2-7,TGTGCCAGCAGTGATAGCGGTGGGTACGAGCAGTACTTC,CASSDSGGYEQYF
TRBV28,-,TRBD2,TRBJ2-1,TGTGCCAGCATCATAGCGGGAGGCGGGAATGAGCAGTTCTTC,CASIIAGGGNEQFF
TRBV18,-,-,TRBJ2-3,TGTGCCAGCTCACCGCGGGCAGGCACAGATACGCAGTATTTT,CASSPRAGTDTQYF
TRBV6-5,-,-,TRBJ2-5,TGTGCCAGCAGTTACTCAGGGAAAGAGACCCAGTACTTC,CASSYSGKETQYF
TRBV4-1,-,TRBD2,TRBJ2-6,TGCGCCAGCAGCCATATAGGACTAGCGGACCCTTCTGGGGCCAACGTCCTGACTTTC,CASSHIGLADPSGANVLTF
TRBV9,-,-,TRBJ2-5,TGTGCCAGCAGCGTAGCTGGACAGCAAGAGACCCAGTACTTC,CASSVAGQQETQYF
TRBV5-6,few,-,TRBJ1-5,TGTGCCAGCAGCTTGGCCGAAGGGGCGAGCAATCAGCCCCAGCATTTT,CASSLAEGASNQPQHF
TRBV30,-,TRBD2,TRBJ2-7,TGTGCCTGGTCCCCGGGGGGATTTACCTACGACGGGAAGCAGTACTTC,CAWSPGGFTYDGKQYF
TRBV15,few,-,TRBJ1-5,TGTGCCACCAGCAGAGATCGAGGGACACTTAGCAATCAGCCCCAGCATTTT,CATSRDRGTLSNQPQHF
TRBV19,once,TRBD1,TRBJ1-5,TGTGCCAGTAGAAGGCAGGGGGATTATAGCAATCAGCCCCAGCATTTT,CASRRQGDYSNQPQHF
TRBV7-9,-,TRBD1,TRBJ1-1,TGTGCCAGCAGCTTAGTGACCACAGGGGGCACTGAAGCTTTCTTT,CASSLVTTGGTEAFF
TRBV9,-,TRBD2,TRBJ2-1,TGTGCCAGCAGCGTAAGTATCAGCCTAGCGGGAGATCATGAGCAGTTCTTC,CASSVSISLAGDHEQFF
TRBV7-9,-,-,TRBJ1-3,TGTGCCAGCAGCTTACTTCGACAGAGCTCTGGAAACACCATATATTTT,CASSLLRQSSGNTIYF
TRBV5-4,-,TRBD1,TRBJ2-7,TGTGCCAGCAGCCAGAGGGGGCGCGAGCAGTACTTC,CASSQRGREQYF
TRBV6-1,-,TRBD1,TRBJ2-2,TGTGCCAGCAGTGCGGGACAGGGGGCTTCGAACACCGGGGAGCTGTTTTTT,CASSAGQGASNTGELFF
TRBV9,few,-,TRBJ1-5,TGTGCCAGCAGCGTAGGGGGTCATAGCAATCAGCCCCAGCATTTT,CASSVGGHSNQPQHF
TRBV13,-,-,TRBJ1-1,TGTGCCAGCAGCTTAAACAGGTACACTGAAGCTTTCTTT,CASSLNRYTEAFF
TRBV5-1,few,-,TRBJ1-1,TGCGCCAGCACCCTGGTAACAACTAGGAACACTGAAGCTTTCTTT,CASTLVTTRNTEAFF
TRBV5-6,-,-,TRBJ1-2,TGTGCCAGCAGCTTCACGAGCGGGAGCTTTCGCTACACCTTC,CASSFTSGSFRYTF
TRBV5-1,-,TRBD1,TRBJ1-4,TGCGCCAGCAGCCCGACAGGGACGCCGGGTGAAAAACTGTTTTTT,CASSPTGTPGEKLFF
TRBV18,-,-,TRBJ1-3,TGTGCCAGCTCACCAGGGTCAGACCCTGGAAACACCATATATTTT,CASSPGSDPGNTIYF
TRBV30,few,TRBD2,TRBJ2-2,TGTGCCTGGAAGGATCGTCTAGCGGGAGATACCGGGGAGCTGTTTTTT,CAWKDRLAGDTGELFF
TRBV29-1,-,-,TRBJ2-1,TGCAGCGTTGAAGTTCAGGGGTCCTACAATGAGCAGTTCTTC,CSVEVQGSYNEQFF
TRBV4-2,-,TRBD1,TRBJ1-4,TGTGCCAGCAGCCAAGGTCAGGGGGCGGCTAATGAAAAACTGTTTTTT,CASSQGQGAANEKLFF